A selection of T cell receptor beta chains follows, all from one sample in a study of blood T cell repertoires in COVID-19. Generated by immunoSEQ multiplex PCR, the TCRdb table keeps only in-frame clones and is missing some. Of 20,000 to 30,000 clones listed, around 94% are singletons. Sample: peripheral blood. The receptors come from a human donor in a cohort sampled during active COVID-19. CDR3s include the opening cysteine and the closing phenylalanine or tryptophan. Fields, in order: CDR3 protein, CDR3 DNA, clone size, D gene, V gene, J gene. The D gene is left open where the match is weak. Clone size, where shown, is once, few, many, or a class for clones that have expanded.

CDR3 protein: CATSGDREGNQPQHF
CDR3 DNA: TGTGCCACCAGTGGGGACAGGGAGGGCAATCAGCCCCAGCATTTT
clone size: .
D gene: TRBD1
V gene: TRBV24-1
J gene: TRBJ1-5

CDR3 protein: CASSIGPGRLREPHEQFF
CDR3 DNA: TGTGCCAGTAGTATAGGGCCCGGTCGGTTGCGGGAGCCCCATGAGCAGTTCTTC
clone size: .
D gene: TRBD2
V gene: TRBV19
J gene: TRBJ2-1

CDR3 protein: CASSLRGQGSYNEQFF
CDR3 DNA: TGTGCCAGCAGCTTGCGAGGACAGGGATCCTACAATGAGCAGTTCTTC
clone size: .
D gene: TRBD1
V gene: TRBV5-8
J gene: TRBJ2-1

CDR3 protein: CASSLGDRGTEAFF
CDR3 DNA: TGTGCCAGCAGCTTGGGGGACAGGGGCACTGAAGCTTTCTTT
clone size: .
D gene: TRBD1
V gene: TRBV7-9
J gene: TRBJ1-1

CDR3 protein: CASSSGFTDTQYF
CDR3 DNA: TGCGCCAGCAGCTCGGGTTTCACAGATACGCAGTATTTT
clone size: .
D gene: .
V gene: TRBV5-1
J gene: TRBJ2-3

CDR3 protein: CASSLQGVGETQYF
CDR3 DNA: TGCGCCAGCAGCTTACAGGGGGTTGGGGAGACCCAGTACTTC
clone size: once
D gene: TRBD1
V gene: TRBV5-1
J gene: TRBJ2-5

CDR3 protein: CASSPVRTVNTEAFF
CDR3 DNA: TGTGCCAGCTCACCAGTTCGGACAGTGAACACTGAAGCTTTCTTT
clone size: once
D gene: .
V gene: TRBV18
J gene: TRBJ1-1

CDR3 protein: CASSSPRGAQGADTQYF
CDR3 DNA: TGTGCCAGCAGTTCCCCCCGGGGGGCACAGGGAGCTGATACGCAGTATTTT
clone size: .
D gene: .
V gene: TRBV28
J gene: TRBJ2-3

CDR3 protein: CAISDGTGVSNQPQHF
CDR3 DNA: TGTGCCATCAGTGACGGGACAGGGGTAAGCAATCAGCCCCAGCATTTT
clone size: .
D gene: TRBD1
V gene: TRBV10-3
J gene: TRBJ1-5

CDR3 protein: CASSWGGGYNEQFF
CDR3 DNA: TGTGCCAGCAGCTGGGGTGGGGGGTACAATGAGCAGTTCTTC
clone size: .
D gene: .
V gene: TRBV5-4
J gene: TRBJ2-1

CDR3 protein: CASTETLLRSPLHF
CDR3 DNA: TGTGCCAGCACCGAGACTCTTTTGAGGTCACCCCTCCACTTT
clone size: few
D gene: .
V gene: TRBV6-6
J gene: TRBJ1-6

CDR3 protein: CASSLGQENSPLHF
CDR3 DNA: TGTGCCAGCAGCTTAGGGCAGGAAAATTCACCCCTCCACTTT
clone size: .
D gene: .
V gene: TRBV11-2
J gene: TRBJ1-6

CDR3 protein: CAWIVRGGYTGELFF
CDR3 DNA: TGTGCCTGGATCGTGAGGGGGGGGTACACCGGGGAGCTGTTTTTT
clone size: .
D gene: .
V gene: TRBV30
J gene: TRBJ2-2

CDR3 protein: CASSPLGGNEQFF
CDR3 DNA: TGTGCCAGCAGCCCCTTGGGGGGGAATGAGCAGTTCTTC
clone size: .
D gene: TRBD2
V gene: TRBV9
J gene: TRBJ2-1

CDR3 protein: CASSLWGEGQTYGYTF
CDR3 DNA: TGTGCCAGCAGTTTATGGGGGGAGGGCCAGACCTATGGCTACACCTTC
clone size: .
D gene: .
V gene: TRBV28
J gene: TRBJ1-2

CDR3 protein: CASSATGDANYGYTF
CDR3 DNA: TGCGCCAGCAGCGCCACAGGGGACGCTAACTATGGCTACACCTTC
clone size: .
D gene: TRBD1
V gene: TRBV5-1
J gene: TRBJ1-2